The 4 T cell receptor beta chains listed next were all sequenced from one sample in a study of CD8 T cells in ankylosing spondylitis (dated by TCRdb to 2016 to 2017). The library relied on 5' RACE. TCRdb records Illumina HiSeq 2500 as the sequencer. In TCRdb, the public reads were trimmed at Q25 with fastp and aligned with MiXCR, with productive beta chains retained. Records with the same CDR3 protein are collapsed into one entry carrying the most frequent genes and DNA. The sample data list under 400,000 distinct CDR3 sequences, and approximately 10% of these were observed just once. Jointly, the top ten make up 9.1% of the sample. Sequences were obtained from blood, either unsorted or a sorted T cell fraction (not recorded which). These receptors were taken from a female donor with ankylosing spondylitis or in good health (not recorded which).

This clonotype appeared a few times. The V call is TRBV28, the J call TRBJ1-5, with TRBD1 matching 7 bases. CDR1 is MDHEN and CDR2 is SYDVKM in the germline V gene. Unmatched junction bases numbered 6, after V lost 6 bases and J lost 4 bases. The CDR3 spans 14 residues. CDR3 region: CASRPPGQNQPQHF. The CDR3 DNA is TGTGCCAGCAGGCCACCGGGACAGAATCAGCCCCAGCATTTT.

This sequence joins TRBV18 and TRBJ2-2; D is ambiguous. V lost 3 bases to trimming and J lost 4 bases, with 9 bases between them. CDR1 KGHSH and CDR2 LQKENI come from the germline V gene. This CDR3 has 14 residues. CDR3 sequence: CASSPNSRTGELFF. The CDR3 DNA sequence: TGTGCCAGCTCACCTAACAGCCGCACCGGGGAGCTGTTTTTT.

In this sample, this clonotype turned up many times. The chain recombines TRBV29-1 with TRBJ2-7; D may be TRBD1 or TRBD2 (6 bases each). Trimming cost V 0 bases and J 5 bases, with 17 bases left between them. The CDR3 sequence is 15 residues long. Germline-derived CDR1 and CDR2 are SQVTM and ANQGSEA. CDR3 sequence: CSVEDARGLHHEQYF. CDR3 sequence (DNA): TGCAGCGTTGAAGACGCCCGGGGGCTCCACCACGAGCAGTACTTC.

This clonotype was counted ten times or more. V gene TRBV6-2 or TRBV6-3 combines with J gene TRBJ1-1; D ambiguous. Germline V gene data show CDR1 as MNHEY and CDR2 as SVGEGT. The CDR3 is made up of 15 amino acids. V was pared by 7 bases and J by 0 bases, with 15 bases between. The CDR3 DNA sequence: TGTGCCAGCAACCACCCGGGATCCATGAACACTGAAGCTTTCTTT. It encodes CASNHPGSMNTEAFF.